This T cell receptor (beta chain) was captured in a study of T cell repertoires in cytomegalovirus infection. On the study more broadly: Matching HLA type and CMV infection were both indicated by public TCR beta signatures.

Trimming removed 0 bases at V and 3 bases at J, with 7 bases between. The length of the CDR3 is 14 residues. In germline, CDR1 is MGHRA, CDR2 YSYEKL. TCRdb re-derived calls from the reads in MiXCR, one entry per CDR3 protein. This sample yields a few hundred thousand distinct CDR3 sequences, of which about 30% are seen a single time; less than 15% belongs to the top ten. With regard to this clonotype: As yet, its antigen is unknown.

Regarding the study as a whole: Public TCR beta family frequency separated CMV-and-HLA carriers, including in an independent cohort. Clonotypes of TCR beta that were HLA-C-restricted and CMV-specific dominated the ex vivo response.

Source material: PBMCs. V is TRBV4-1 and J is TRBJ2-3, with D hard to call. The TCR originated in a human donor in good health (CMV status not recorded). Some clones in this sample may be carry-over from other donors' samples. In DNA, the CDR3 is TGCGCCAGCAGCCAAGATCTAGTTACAGATACGCAGTATTTT. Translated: CASSQDLVTDTQYF.